A selection of T cell receptor beta chains follows, all from one sample in a study of blood T cell repertoires in COVID-19. TCRdb's table, derived via immunoSEQ multiplex PCR, lists solely in-frame clones and lacks some. The repertoire holds about 380,000 clones, with around 89% as singletons. The source material was peripheral blood. Source of these receptors: a man between 18 and 29 years old with active or convalescent COVID-19. The CDR3 runs from the conserved cysteine through the conserved F or W. The D gene is left open where the match is weak. The listing skips clone size in some rows; elsewhere it reads once, few, many or a size class.

>TRBV28|TRBJ1-1|NA|TRBD1
CASIWGTGAFGTEAFF
TGTGCCAGCATCTGGGGGACAGGGGCGTTCGGCACTGAAGCTTTCTTT
>TRBV9|TRBJ2-3|NA|TRBD2
CASSPGTSGDTQYF
TGTGCCAGCAGCCCGGGGACTAGCGGGGATACGCAGTATTTT
>TRBV15|TRBJ1-4|NA|TRBD1
CATSSGQGNEKLFF
TGTGCCACCAGCAGCGGACAGGGTAATGAAAAACTGTTTTTT
>TRBV4-1|TRBJ1-2|NA|NA
CASSQPLRGGYTF
TGCGCCAGCAGCCAACCATTAAGGGGCGGCTACACCTTC
>TRBV28|TRBJ2-1|NA|NA
CASSFADRPNEQFF
TGTGCCAGCAGTTTCGCGGACAGACCTAATGAGCAGTTCTTC
>TRBV19|TRBJ1-5|NA|TRBD1
CASSRTGPGQPQHF
TGTGCCAGTTCGAGGACAGGGCCGGGTCAGCCCCAGCATTTT
>TRBV20-1|TRBJ2-1|few|NA
CSASWEEQFF
TGCAGTGCTAGTTGGGAGGAGCAGTTCTTC
>TRBV6-5|TRBJ2-2|NA|TRBD1
CASRVPGTGSGELFF
TGTGCCAGCAGGGTACCGGGGACAGGGAGCGGGGAGCTGTTTTTT
>TRBV7-8|TRBJ1-5|NA|TRBD1
CASSLLDRGQGNQPQHF
TGTGCCAGCAGCTTACTGGACAGGGGTCAAGGCAATCAGCCCCAGCATTTT
>TRBV7-2|TRBJ2-6|NA|NA
CASSPELVSGANVLTF
TGTGCCAGCAGCCCGGAACTAGTCTCTGGGGCCAACGTCCTGACTTTC
>TRBV5-5|TRBJ2-7|few|NA
CASSLVEQGAYEQYF
TGTGCCAGCAGCTTGGTGGAACAGGGTGCCTACGAGCAGTACTTC
>TRBV12-3/TRBV12-4|TRBJ1-5|NA|NA
CASSEAPNQPQHF
TGTGCCAGCAGTGAAGCGCCTAATCAGCCCCAGCATTTT
>TRBV6-6|TRBJ2-2|NA|TRBD2
CASSLPGGNTGELFF
TGTGCCAGCAGCCTCCCGGGAGGGAACACCGGGGAGCTGTTTTTT
>TRBV30|TRBJ1-1|NA|NA
CACNTGPTTEAFF
TGTGCCTGTAATACAGGTCCTACCACTGAAGCTTTCTTT
>TRBV25-1|TRBJ1-6|NA|NA
CASSEPTGYNSPLHF
TGTGCCAGCAGTGAACCGACGGGGTATAATTCACCCCTCCACTTT
>TRBV7-9|TRBJ2-7|once|TRBD2
CASTSGLAGVPPQYF
TGTGCCAGCACCTCTGGACTAGCGGGGGTTCCTCCACAGTACTTC
>TRBV7-2|TRBJ2-7|NA|NA
CASSLGDQGLPYEQYF
TGTGCCAGCAGCTTAGGAGACCAGGGGCTACCCTACGAGCAGTACTTC
>TRBV30|TRBJ1-6|NA|TRBD1
CAWSTRTGNNSPLHF
TGTGCCTGGAGTACCCGGACAGGGAATAATTCACCCCTCCACTTT
>TRBV19|TRBJ1-1|NA|NA
CASSILLVGNNTEAFF
TGTGCCAGTAGTATTCTGCTCGTTGGCAACAACACTGAAGCTTTCTTT
>TRBV20-1|TRBJ1-5|NA|TRBD1
CSASEGTGNQPQHF
TGCAGTGCTAGTGAGGGGACAGGGAATCAGCCCCAGCATTTT
>TRBV9|TRBJ1-3|NA|NA
CASSFTTDSSGNTIYF
TGTGCCAGCAGCTTTACCACCGACTCCTCTGGAAACACCATATATTTT
>TRBV7-2|TRBJ1-5|NA|TRBD1
CASSPSGQGRDQPQHF
TGTGCCAGCAGCCCCAGCGGACAGGGAAGGGATCAGCCCCAGCATTTT